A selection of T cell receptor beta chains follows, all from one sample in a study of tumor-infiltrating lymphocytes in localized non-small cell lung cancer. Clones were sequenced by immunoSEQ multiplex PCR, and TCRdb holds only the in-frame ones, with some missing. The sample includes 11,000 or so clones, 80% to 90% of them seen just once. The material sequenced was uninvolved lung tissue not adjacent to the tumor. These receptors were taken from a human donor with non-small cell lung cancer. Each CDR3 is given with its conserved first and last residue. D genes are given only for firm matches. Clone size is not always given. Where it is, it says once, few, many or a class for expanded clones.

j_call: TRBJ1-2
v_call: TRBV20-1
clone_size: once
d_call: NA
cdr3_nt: TGCAGTGCTAGGGGGGGCTATGGCTACACCTTC
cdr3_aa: CSARGGYGYTF

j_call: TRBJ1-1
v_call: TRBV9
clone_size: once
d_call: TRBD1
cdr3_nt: TGTGCCAGCAGCGCGCACCTCTCAACAGGGGGAAACACTGAAGCTTTCTTT
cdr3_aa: CASSAHLSTGGNTEAFF

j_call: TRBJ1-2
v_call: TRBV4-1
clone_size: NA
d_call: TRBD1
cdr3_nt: TGCGCCAGCAGCCCCGGGGACAGGGAAGCGTATGGCTACACCTTC
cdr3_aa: CASSPGDREAYGYTF

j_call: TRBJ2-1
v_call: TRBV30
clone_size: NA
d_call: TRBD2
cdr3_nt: TGTGCCTGGAGTAGCGGGGTGGCCTACAATGAGCAGTTCTTC
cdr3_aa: CAWSSGVAYNEQFF

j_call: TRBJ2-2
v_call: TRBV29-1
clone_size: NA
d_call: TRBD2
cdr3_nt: TGCAGCGTTGAGGGAGGGCCGAACACCGGGGAGCTGTTTTTT
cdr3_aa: CSVEGGPNTGELFF

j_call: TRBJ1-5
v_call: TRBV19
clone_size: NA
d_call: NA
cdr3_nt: TGTGCCAGTAGTATAGCCGTAAGCAATCAGCCCCAGCATTTT
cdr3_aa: CASSIAVSNQPQHF

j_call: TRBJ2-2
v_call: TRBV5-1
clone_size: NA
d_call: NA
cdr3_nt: TGCGCCAGCAGCTTGGGACAGAACACCGGGGAGCTGTTTTTT
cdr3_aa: CASSLGQNTGELFF

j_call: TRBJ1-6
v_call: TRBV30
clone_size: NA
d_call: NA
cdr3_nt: TGTGCCTCCCACGGGGATTCAAGCTCCTATAATTCACCCCTCCACTTT
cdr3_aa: CASHGDSSSYNSPLHF

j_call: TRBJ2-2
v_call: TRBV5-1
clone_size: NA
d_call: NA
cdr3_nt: TGCGCCAGCAGCTTGGGGGGAACCGGGGAGCTGTTTTTT
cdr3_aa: CASSLGGTGELFF

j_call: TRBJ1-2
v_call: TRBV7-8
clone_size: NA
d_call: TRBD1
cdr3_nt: TGTGCCAGCAGCCCGGCCGGGACAGGGGGTCTCCGAGGCTATGGCTACACCTTC
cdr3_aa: CASSPAGTGGLRGYGYTF

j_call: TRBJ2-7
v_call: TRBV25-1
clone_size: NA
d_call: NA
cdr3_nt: TGTGCCAGCAGTGTTTCGGGGAGAGAGCAGTACTTC
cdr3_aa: CASSVSGREQYF